This T cell receptor beta chain was recovered during a study of T cells expressing NK-cell markers. Study details: Sorted CD3+CD56+NKG2C+, CD3+CD56+NKG2C- and CD3+CD56-NKG2C+ T-cell subsets were beta-chain profiled.

The TCR beta cDNA came from 5'RACE template switching with UMIs. TCRdb re-called the 5' RACE reads; every CDR3 protein appears as one record, without DNA. The ten top clones account for around 10%, within a sample of about 390,000 distinct CDR3 sequences. Turning to this clonotype: No antigen is known for it.

Regarding the study as a whole: Dominant NKG2C+ clonotypes made up 1.0-7.0% of CD8+ T cells in roughly 6 donors. These same clonotypes (in several donors) also led the CD3+CD56-NKG2C+ fraction.

This CDR3 is 14 amino acids long. Germline V gene sequence: CDR1 LGHDT, CDR2 YNNKEL (reference sequence). Sequenced input: blood T cells: a sorted CD56 or NKG2C T cell subset, CD4+ or CD8+ T cells, or bulk PBMC T cells (not recorded which). This TCR was sampled from a woman aged 45 to 65 in good health. J is TRBJ1-2 and V is TRBV3-1. The CDR3 loop reads CASSQDLGNYGYTF.